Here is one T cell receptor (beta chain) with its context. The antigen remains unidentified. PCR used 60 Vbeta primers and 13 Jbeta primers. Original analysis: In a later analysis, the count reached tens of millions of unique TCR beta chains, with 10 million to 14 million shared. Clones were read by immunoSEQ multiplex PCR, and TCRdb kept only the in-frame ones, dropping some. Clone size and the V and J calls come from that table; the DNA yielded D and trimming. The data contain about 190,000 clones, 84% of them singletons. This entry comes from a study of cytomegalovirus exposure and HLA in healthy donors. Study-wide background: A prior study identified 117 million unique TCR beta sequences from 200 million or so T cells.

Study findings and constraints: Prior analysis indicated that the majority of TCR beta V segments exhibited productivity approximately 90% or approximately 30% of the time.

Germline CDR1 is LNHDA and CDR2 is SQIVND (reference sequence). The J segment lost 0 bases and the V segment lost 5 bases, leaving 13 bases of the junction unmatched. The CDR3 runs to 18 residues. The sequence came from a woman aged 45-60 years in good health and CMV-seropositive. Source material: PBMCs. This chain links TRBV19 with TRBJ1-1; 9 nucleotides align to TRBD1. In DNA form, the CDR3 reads TGTGCCAGTAGTTCAAATCCGGGACAGGGTTTTTTGAACACTGAAGCTTTCTTT. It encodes CASSSNPGQGFLNTEAFF.